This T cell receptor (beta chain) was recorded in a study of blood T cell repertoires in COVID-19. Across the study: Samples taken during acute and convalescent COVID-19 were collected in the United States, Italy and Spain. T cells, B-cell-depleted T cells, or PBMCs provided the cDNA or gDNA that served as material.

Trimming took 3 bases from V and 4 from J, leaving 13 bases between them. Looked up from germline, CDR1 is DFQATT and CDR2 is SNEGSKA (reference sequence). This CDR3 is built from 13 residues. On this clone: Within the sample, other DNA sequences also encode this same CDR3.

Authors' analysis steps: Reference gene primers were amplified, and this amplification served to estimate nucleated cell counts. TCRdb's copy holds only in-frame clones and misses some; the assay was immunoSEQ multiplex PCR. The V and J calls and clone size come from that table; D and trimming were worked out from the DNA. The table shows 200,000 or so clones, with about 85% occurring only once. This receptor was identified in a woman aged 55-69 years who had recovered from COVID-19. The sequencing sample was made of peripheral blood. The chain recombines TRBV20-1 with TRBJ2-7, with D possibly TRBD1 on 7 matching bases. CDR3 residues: CSASGRGRYEQYF. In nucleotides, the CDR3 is TGCAGTGCTAGTGGCAGGGGGAGGTACGAGCAGTACTTC.